This T cell receptor (beta chain) comes out of a study of T cell responses to AZD1222 COVID-19 vaccine. Study conclusions and caveats: Most donors were white British and more were female, and clonal diversity was possibly underestimated. Along spike, vaccine-associated CD4 TCRs were found throughout, with dominance at 160-218 and 743-854. As reported, nearly half of all spike-specific TCRs target variant regions that are unmutated. Repertoires were sampled only after the peak T cell response.

V dropped 6 bases and J dropped 1; count of bases not matched to a gene: 5. This CDR3 is 14 amino acids long. Germline CDR1 LGHDT, CDR2 YNNKEL (reference sequence). Libraries were prepared by immunoSEQ multiplex PCR; TCRdb keeps only in-frame clonotypes and omits some of them. The sample lists 100,000 to 150,000 clones, 90% to 95% occurring once. As to this clone: Its antigen remains unidentified.

The receptor comes from an adult in good health. Specimen: peripheral blood, collected on day 0 of AZD1222 vaccination. The chain links TRBV3-1 (or the pseudogene TRBV3-2) to TRBJ1-1, with 7 bases that match TRBD1. The CDR3 loop reads CASRHRGANTEAFF. The CDR3 DNA is TGTGCCAGCAGGCACAGGGGCGCGAACACTGAAGCTTTCTTT.